The sequence of this T cell receptor beta chain was determined in a study of CD8 T cells in ankylosing spondylitis. Broader study findings: A motif of under 10 highly homologous TCR beta variants was seen as apparently characteristic of ankylosing spondylitis blood. In reactive arthritis synovial fluid and blood, some motif variants had been reported before. Reportedly, matched ankylosing spondylitis synovial fluid was significantly enriched for disease-linked clones.

This CDR3 is 15 amino acids long. CDR1 and CDR2 from the germline V gene are LGHDT and YNNKEL (reference sequence). TCRdb passed the 5' RACE reads through MiXCR, listing each CDR3 protein once. This table holds about 200,000 distinct CDR3 sequences, around 24% found once. To note about this clonotype: Its antigen is currently unknown. This may arise from a read error, as a much more abundant clone is one base away.

The chain has TRBV3-1 and TRBJ2-7, with a weak D call TRBD1 (6 bases). This clonotype was obtained from a male donor with ankylosing spondylitis or in good health (not recorded which). What was sequenced was blood, either unsorted or a sorted T cell fraction (not recorded which). The CDR3 DNA sequence: TGTGTCAGCAGCCCGGACAGCGCTACTACGAGGGAGCAGTACTTC. Encoded protein: CVSSPDSATTREQYF.